Described below is a single T cell receptor (beta chain) sequence and its context. The target antigen is unknown. These data come from a study of T cell repertoires in cytomegalovirus infection. Overall study: Through public TCR beta signatures, both CMV infection and matching HLA type were indicated.

Findings of the study overall: Cumulative public TCR beta family frequency identified carriers of CMV plus the relevant HLA.

TCRdb called the reads again in MiXCR, with one record for every CDR3 protein. The sample records a few hundred thousand distinct CDR3 sequences, under 45% being singletons. The V end was cut by 3 bases, the J end by 4 bases, with 12 bases between. This CDR3 region has 14 residues. Germline V gene data show CDR1 as SGHRS and CDR2 as YFSETQ. This clonotype was obtained from a human donor in good health (CMV status not recorded). Some clones in this sample may be carry-over from other donors' samples. This chain links TRBV5-1 with TRBJ2-3; D not resolved. The sample here was cultured PBMCs, taken from culture after CMV antigen stimulation. CDR3 nucleotide sequence: TGCGCCAGCAGCTCTTTCTCCAGAGCAGATACGCAGTATTTT. This encodes CASSSFSRADTQYF.